This T cell receptor beta chain was profiled in a study of early T cells in non-severe SARS-CoV-2 infection. As for the study in general: Sequencing targeted bulk RNA from unsorted whole blood, leaving chains unpaired.

The TCR library protocol attached unique molecular identifiers to the individual cDNA molecules. TCRdb fed the 5' RACE reads into MiXCR, producing one record per CDR3 protein. Of under 70,000 distinct CDR3 sequences listed, 15% are singletons. This clonotype was detected only a few times. Its specificity is unknown. Study-wide findings and caveats: Reliance on VDJdb matching favored anti-spike CD8 responses; private and CD4 specificities were missed.

This TCR was sampled from an adult who was a healthcare worker with PCR-confirmed SARS-CoV-2 infection or an uninfected control (not recorded which). Sequencing used whole blood, obtained at baseline.

Written as DNA, the CDR3 is TGTGCCAGCAGCCCTCAGGCGTCTGGAAACACCATATATTTT. Translation gives CASSPQASGNTIYF. V is TRBV5-6 and J is TRBJ1-3; unclear D gene. This CDR3 contains 14 residues. Germline lookup yields CDR1 SGHDT and CDR2 YYEEEE. The V end was cut by 4 bases, the J end by 1 base, with 9 bases between.